The T cell receptor (beta chain) under discussion was sequenced for a study of blood T cell repertoires in COVID-19. TCRdb's table, derived via immunoSEQ multiplex PCR, lists solely in-frame clones and lacks some. The sample records about 75,000 clones, around 74% being singletons. Sequencing was performed on peripheral blood. This receptor was identified in a human donor with acute or convalescent COVID-19. The donor label of this sample is uncertain.

The DNA for the CDR3 is TGTGCCAGCAGCGCACACCTCCAAGAGACCCAGTACTTC. This sequence encodes CASSAHLQETQYF. This rearrangement joins TRBV7-2 to TRBJ2-5; D unclear. This CDR3 has 13 amino acids. With 5 bases removed from V and 1 base from J, the gap between germline ends came to 8 bases. CDR1 and CDR2 (germline): SGHTA, FQGNSA. Looking up the rest from reference TRBV7-2 and TRBJ2-5 gives the full variable domain: GAGVSQSPSNKVTEKGKDVELRCDPISGHTALYWYRQSLGQGLEFLIYFQGNSAPDKSGLPSDRFSAERTGGSVSTLTIQRTQQEDSAVYLCASSAHLQETQYFGPGTRLLVL.